This is a list of T cell receptor beta chains from one sample in a study of technical replicates of blood from a handful of donors. Profiled with immunoSEQ multiplex PCR; TCRdb holds only in-frame clones, not every one. Seen here are almost 70,000 clones, approximately 90% observed once, and the top ten hold around 0.38%. The sample was T cells isolated from PBMCs. These receptors were collected from a human donor in good health. Each CDR3 is given with its conserved first and last residue. Fields, in order: J gene, V gene, CDR3 protein.

J: TRBJ2-2; V: TRBV7-8; CDR3: CASSLFLGGLLTGELFF
J: TRBJ2-7; V: TRBV7-2; CDR3: CASSSSGGGQLYEQYF
J: TRBJ2-1; V: TRBV11-2; CDR3: CASSLAGRNEQFF
J: TRBJ1-5; V: TRBV5-6; CDR3: CASSYWDRDQPQHF
J: TRBJ2-1; V: TRBV5-1; CDR3: CASSLQGNNEQFF
J: TRBJ1-1; V: TRBV19; CDR3: CASSIRTNTEAFF
J: TRBJ1-5; V: TRBV19; CDR3: CASSIRDTNQPQHF
J: TRBJ1-4; V: TRBV28; CDR3: CASSPLGHSNEKLFF
J: TRBJ1-5; V: TRBV5-5; CDR3: CASSAISGGPNQPQHF
J: TRBJ1-5; V: TRBV5-6; CDR3: CASSLRDSYQPQHF
J: TRBJ1-1; V: TRBV18; CDR3: CASSPQQGDTEAFF
J: TRBJ2-7; V: TRBV7-2; CDR3: CASSSIRQGMSYEQYF
J: TRBJ2-7; V: TRBV27; CDR3: CASSLDRGRREQYF
J: TRBJ2-5; V: TRBV7-2; CDR3: CASSRTRLETQYF
J: TRBJ2-5; V: TRBV28; CDR3: CASRSLLQGIQETQYF
J: TRBJ1-2; V: TRBV5-1; CDR3: CASRQAANYGYTF
J: TRBJ2-3; V: TRBV2; CDR3: CANARMSGRTDTQYF
J: TRBJ2-3; V: TRBV10-3; CDR3: CAISDPSSTDTQYF
J: TRBJ2-1; V: TRBV7-4; CDR3: CASSAAGREFYNEQFF
J: TRBJ2-7; V: TRBV10-3; CDR3: CAISGQYYEQYF
J: TRBJ2-1; V: TRBV30; CDR3: CAWSKRRRPLNEQFF
J: TRBJ1-1; V: TRBV30; CDR3: CAWRALQVSEAFF
J: TRBJ1-5; V: TRBV10-3; CDR3: CAIRRYQPQHF
J: TRBJ2-6; V: TRBV27; CDR3: CASSFNRDNVLTF
J: TRBJ2-7; V: TRBV20-1; CDR3: CGTSSYEQYF
J: TRBJ2-6; V: TRBV6-1; CDR3: CASISRGANVLTF
J: TRBJ1-3; V: TRBV28; CDR3: CASQTGGSGNTIYF
J: TRBJ1-1; V: TRBV9; CDR3: CASSLNTFTGKTEAFF
J: TRBJ2-1; V: TRBV4-1; CDR3: CASSQGTGGTNNEQFF
J: TRBJ2-7; V: TRBV5-6; CDR3: CASSFAGQGLYEQYF
J: TRBJ1-1; V: TRBV7-6; CDR3: CASSPWTGPTEAFF
J: TRBJ2-7; V: TRBV7-6; CDR3: CASSLGPNYEQYF
J: TRBJ1-3; V: TRBV7-9; CDR3: CASSFESVARELGNTIYF
J: TRBJ2-6; V: TRBV29-1; CDR3: CSVEVRGSGANVLTF
J: TRBJ2-5; V: TRBV28; CDR3: CASSSQLAGALETQYF
J: TRBJ1-1; V: TRBV28; CDR3: CASSLDRGAEAFF
J: TRBJ2-1; V: TRBV7-2; CDR3: CASSVLAGPYNEQFF
J: TRBJ2-1; V: TRBV5-1; CDR3: CASSYGQGSYNEQFF
J: TRBJ2-4; V: TRBV10-2; CDR3: CASSDTASKNIQYF
J: TRBJ1-4; V: TRBV21-1; CDR3: CASSKGQGEKLFF
J: TRBJ2-7; V: TRBV5-1; CDR3: CASSLDGQGAGEQYF
J: TRBJ2-1; V: TRBV5-4; CDR3: CASSSGQGSNEQFF
J: TRBJ2-7; V: TRBV18; CDR3: CASSGVAGYYEQYF